This T cell receptor (beta chain) derives from a study of neurological immune-mediated disorders. Study-level points and caveats: Grouping of repertoires by phylogeny put those of 18 of 34 multiple sclerosis patients into a single related-CDR3 cluster, a possible signature.

This clonotype was picked up many times. Its antigen is as yet unknown. 5'RACE with 10-nucleotide random UMIs generated the cDNA. TCRdb re-called the 5' RACE reads with MiXCR, one entry per CDR3 protein. This sample has fewer than 80,000 distinct CDR3 sequences, with around 5.5% found just once. Germline CDR1 reads DFQATT; CDR2 reads SNEGSKA (reference sequence). V shed 4 bases and J 2 bases; nucleotides not matched to a gene: 2. The CDR3 consists of 14 residues. Sequencing input: PBMCs. The V and J genes are TRBV20-1 and TRBJ2-1; 10 nucleotides line up with TRBD2. The sequence was collected from a woman aged 25 to 39 with multiple sclerosis. In nucleotides, the CDR3 is TGCAGTGCTAACCTAGCGGGGGCCTACAATGAGCAGTTCTTC. It codes for CSANLAGAYNEQFF.